A selection of T cell receptor beta chains follows, all from one sample in a study of shared clonotypes between healthy human individuals. The method was immunoSEQ multiplex PCR; TCRdb's version includes in-frame clones alone and lacks a portion of them. Of 980,000 or so clones listed, approximately 80% are singletons. Sequenced: memory CD4+ T cells sorted from blood. The receptors stem from a man younger than 35 in good health. The CDR3 runs from the conserved cysteine through the conserved F or W. The D gene is left open where the match is weak. Size tells how often a clone was seen (once, few, many) or the class of an expanded clone, and some rows leave it out.

TRBJ2-2 | 17 | TRBV15 | TRBD1 | NA | CATSRDRGQGNTGELFF | TGTGCCACCAGCAGAGATCGGGGACAGGGTAACACCGGGGAGCTGTTTTTT
TRBJ2-7 | 14 | TRBV30 | TRBD1 | NA | CAWSGGTGVGEQYF | TGTGCCTGGAGTGGTGGGACAGGGGTGGGAGAGCAGTACTTC
TRBJ1-2 | 15 | TRBV4-2 | NA | few | CASSQEAWGVYGYTF | TGTGCCAGCAGCCAAGAAGCATGGGGGGTGTATGGCTACACCTTC
TRBJ2-5 | 17 | TRBV11-3 | TRBD1 | NA | CASSLGLARQGKETQYF | TGTGCCAGCAGCTTAGGGCTGGCAAGACAGGGGAAAGAGACCCAGTACTTC
TRBJ2-3 | 15 | TRBV27 | NA | NA | CASRLKAVSTDTQYF | TGTGCCAGCAGGCTAAAGGCAGTAAGCACAGATACGCAGTATTTT
TRBJ2-7 | 13 | TRBV10-3 | NA | NA | CATHDRISYEQYF | TGTGCCACCCACGACAGGATTTCCTACGAGCAGTACTTC
TRBJ2-7 | 13 | TRBV28 | TRBD1 | NA | CASRGQGPYEQYF | TGTGCCAGCAGGGGACAGGGGCCCTACGAGCAGTACTTC
TRBJ2-2 | 12 | TRBV9 | NA | NA | CASSTYTGELFF | TGTGCCAGCAGCACTTACACCGGGGAGCTGTTTTTT
TRBJ1-5 | 15 | TRBV2 | NA | NA | CASSDFRASNQPQHF | TGTGCCAGCAGTGATTTCAGGGCTAGCAATCAGCCCCAGCATTTT
TRBJ1-2 | 15 | TRBV5-4 | NA | NA | CASSLGDRSNYGYTF | TGTGCCAGCAGCTTGGGAGACAGGAGCAACTATGGCTACACCTTC
TRBJ1-2 | 14 | TRBV5-4 | NA | few | CASSIQTGGYGYTF | TGTGCCAGCAGCATCCAGACAGGAGGGTATGGCTACACCTTC
TRBJ1-4 | 14 | TRBV29-1 | TRBD1 | NA | CSVATGAFNEKLFF | TGCAGCGTAGCGACAGGGGCCTTTAATGAAAAACTGTTTTTT
TRBJ2-7 | 13 | TRBV18 | TRBD2 | NA | CASSLREWSEQYF | TGTGCCAGCTCTTTGCGGGAGTGGTCCGAGCAGTACTTC
TRBJ1-1 | 11 | TRBV20-1 | NA | few | CSATENTEAFF | TGCAGTGCAACAGAGAACACTGAAGCTTTCTTT
TRBJ1-1 | 13 | TRBV2 | NA | few | CASSEQGPTEAFF | TGTGCCAGCAGTGAACAGGGGCCAACTGAAGCTTTCTTT
TRBJ2-5 | 17 | TRBV5-5 | TRBD2 | NA | CASSLETSGGAKGTQYF | TGTGCCAGCAGCTTGGAGACTAGCGGGGGGGCCAAAGGGACCCAGTACTTC
TRBJ1-4 | 14 | TRBV28 | TRBD1 | once | CASGAPGGGEKLFF | TGTGCCAGCGGGGCTCCAGGGGGCGGTGAAAAACTGTTTTTT
TRBJ1-1 | 14 | TRBV6-5 | NA | NA | CASSYRRGGTEAFF | TGTGCCAGCAGTTACCGGCGGGGGGGCACTGAAGCTTTCTTT
TRBJ2-1 | 15 | TRBV6-5 | TRBD1 | NA | CASSWGQGAYNEQFF | TGTGCCAGCAGTTGGGGACAGGGGGCTTACAATGAGCAGTTCTTC
TRBJ2-7 | 12 | TRBV30 | NA | NA | CAWNRPSHEQYF | TGTGCCTGGAACCGACCGAGCCACGAGCAGTACTTC